Each of the 27 T cell receptor beta chains below was sequenced from the same sample in a study of CD8 T cell repertoires and HIV-1 epitope variants. Sequencing used immunoSEQ multiplex PCR; TCRdb keeps in-frame clones, though not all of them. The sample gives approximately 4,000 clones, around 68% of which show up once; about 43% is in the top ten. Antigens for these TCRs are unknown. The specimen was cultured CD8+ T cells derived from PBMCs. These receptors were taken from a male donor with HIV.

The V gene is TRBV5-6, the J gene TRBJ1-6; no reliable D call. The CDR3 spans 14 residues. V was pared by 2 bases and J by 8 bases, with 11 bases between. The germline V gene has CDR1 SGHDT and CDR2 YYEEEE. The CDR3 sequence is CASSLWEEDSPLHF. In DNA form, the CDR3 reads TGTGCCAGCAGCTTATGGGAGGAGGATTCACCCCTCCACTTT.

The chain employs TRBV5-6 and TRBJ1-1, with D possibly being TRBD1 (5 bases). The germline V and J ends were trimmed by 4 bases and 4 bases, with 17 bases remaining between them. The CDR3 spans 15 residues. CDR1 and CDR2 (germline): SGHDT, YYEEEE. Here the CDR3 reads CASSPGGGDSTEAFF. The CDR3 DNA reads TGTGCCAGCAGCCCGGGGGGAGGGGACTCCACTGAAGCTTTCTTT.

This clone came up once. This chain connects TRBV13 to TRBJ2-7; TRBD2 matches 12 bases. Germline-derived CDR1 and CDR2 are PRHDT and FYEKMQ (reference sequence). After removal of 5 bases from V and 2 bases from J, the junction contained 13 bases not matched to a gene. The CDR3 covers 18 residues. The CDR3 loop reads CASSTTSGSGSFPYEQYF. The CDR3 coding sequence is TGTGCCAGCAGCACGACTAGCGGGAGTGGTAGCTTCCCCTACGAGCAGTACTTC.

The chain carries TRBV27 and TRBJ2-7; 7 nucleotides match TRBD1. This CDR3 is built from 15 residues. Unmatched junction bases numbered 11, after V lost 6 bases and J lost 3 bases. Germline CDR1 is MNHEY and CDR2 is SMNVEV (reference sequence). The CDR3 protein is CASRRGTTGSYEQYF. The CDR3 DNA sequence: TGTGCCAGCAGGAGGGGGACGACAGGGAGCTACGAGCAGTACTTC.

The rearrangement links TRBV9 to TRBJ1-3; TRBD1 agrees at 8 bases. The CDR3 spans 16 residues. V was pared by 0 bases and J by 4 bases, with 6 bases of the junction left unmatched. The germline gives CDR1 SGDLS, CDR2 YYNGEE. CDR3 nucleotides: TGTGCCAGCAGCGTAGGATGGACAGGGAGCGGAAACACCATATATTTT. As protein: CASSVGWTGSGNTIYF.

The V and J genes are TRBV9 and TRBJ2-3; the match to TRBD1 covers 8 bases. With 3 bases clipped from V and 0 bases from J, the junction kept 3 bases outside the gene matches. CDR3 length: 15 amino acids. CDR1 SGDLS and CDR2 YYNGEE come from the germline V gene. CDR3 DNA: TGTGCCAGCAGCGAATGGACAGGGAGCACAGATACGCAGTATTTT. As protein: CASSEWTGSTDTQYF.

The rearrangement joins TRBV9 to TRBJ2-7, with D perhaps matching TRBD2 (7 bases). The CDR3 covers 15 residues. Germline values: CDR1 SGDLS, CDR2 YYNGEE. Trimming removed 3 bases at V and 3 bases at J, with 16 bases between. This CDR3 is CASSAGGLSNYEQYF. The CDR3 nucleotides read TGTGCCAGCAGCGCCGGGGGGCTCTCTAACTACGAGCAGTACTTC.

This sequence joins TRBV6-5 and TRBJ2-3, with D perhaps TRBD2 (5 bases). From germline, CDR1 is MNHEY and CDR2 SVGAGI. This CDR3 comprises 14 residues. Deletions cut 5 bases from V and 8 bases from J, with 17 bases between. The CDR3 reads CASSPGLRDGTQYF. In DNA form, the CDR3 reads TGTGCCAGCAGTCCTGGACTGAGAGACGGTACGCAGTATTTT.

The rearrangement links TRBV4-3 to TRBJ2-2; D is unclear. Trimming took 3 bases from V and 8 from J, leaving 7 bases between them. Germline CDR1 is LGHNA and CDR2 is YSLEER. The CDR3 loop spans 12 amino acids. The CDR3 bases are TGCGCCAGCAGCCATAATCCGGGGGAGCTGTTTTTT. Translation gives CASSHNPGELFF.

The chain links TRBV6-5 to TRBJ2-5, with D uncertain. The germline V gene has CDR1 MNHEY and CDR2 SVGAGI. Trimming took 6 bases from V and 5 from J, leaving 10 bases between them. This CDR3 has 12 residues. The CDR3 sequence is CASSPDRETQYF. As DNA, the CDR3 is TGTGCCAGCAGCCCCGACCGGGAGACCCAGTACTTC.

The gene calls are TRBV18 and TRBJ2-2; unclear D gene. Germline V lookup: CDR1 KGHSH, CDR2 LQKENI. The CDR3 loop spans 15 amino acids. Between the trimmed V and J ends, which lost 0 bases and 0 bases, there was a span of 5 bases. The CDR3 region is CASSPPHTNTGELFF. The CDR3 nucleotides read TGTGCCAGCTCACCACCGCACACGAACACCGGGGAGCTGTTTTTT.

The CDR3 spells CAWTREYEQYF. The CDR3 nucleotides read TGTGCCTGGACTAGGGAATACGAGCAGTACTTC. The chain is built from TRBV30 and TRBJ2-7; D is uncertain. Looked up from germline, CDR1 is GTSNPN and CDR2 is SVGIG (reference sequence). The CDR3 runs to 11 residues. Trimming shortened V by 4 bases and J by 4 bases, and 8 bases separated the two germline ends. Variable domain in full (rest from reference TRBV30 and TRBJ2-7): SQTIHQWPATLVQPVGSPLSLECTVEGTSNPNLYWYRQAAGRGLQLLFYSVGIGQISSEVPQNLSASRPQDRQFILSSKKLLLSDSGFYLCAWTREYEQYFGPGTRLTVT.

The J gene is TRBJ2-7, the V gene TRBV9, with D maybe TRBD2 (6 bases). CDR3 size: 15 residues. The V end lost 0 bases, the J end lost 2 bases, and 12 bases lay between the germline ends. CDR1 is SGDLS and CDR2 is YYNGEE in the germline V gene. The CDR3 nucleotides are TGTGCCAGCAGCGTAGGGGACTCCGATCCCTACGAGCAGTACTTC. Protein sequence: CASSVGDSDPYEQYF.

The V gene is TRBV19, the J gene TRBJ2-1; D uncertain. Trimming shortened V by 6 bases and J by 0 bases, and 6 bases separated the two germline ends. Germline CDR1 LNHDA, CDR2 SQIVND (reference sequence). The length of the CDR3 is 13 residues. Written as DNA, the CDR3 is TGTGCCAGTAGCCGGAGCTCCTACAATGAGCAGTTCTTC. It codes for CASSRSSYNEQFF.

The rearrangement uses TRBV6-6 and TRBJ2-7; D is ambiguous. Trimming removed 8 bases from V and 7 bases from J, with 18 bases in between. Germline V gives CDR1 MNHNY, CDR2 SVGAGI (reference sequence). CDR3 length equals 13 residues. CDR3 in amino acids: CASGRSSPGEQYF. The CDR3, as DNA: TGTGCCAGCGGACGGAGTTCCCCCGGGGAGCAGTACTTC.

The J gene is TRBJ2-4, the V gene TRBV4-3; D gene uncertain. The CDR3 totals 13 residues. V lost 1 base, J lost 8 bases, and 9 bases lay in between. Germline CDR1 and CDR2: LGHNA and YSLEER. The DNA for the CDR3 is TGCGCCAGCAGCCAAGGGGTGTCGGACATTCAGTACTTC. This codes for CASSQGVSDIQYF.

This chain links TRBV7-2 with TRBJ2-7, with TRBD1 matching over 9 bases. The germline gives CDR1 SGHTA, CDR2 FQGNSA. J lost 3 bases, V lost 5 bases, and 5 bases had no gene match. The CDR3 contains 14 residues. In DNA, the CDR3 is TGTGCCAGCAGCCCCGGGACAGGGAACTACGAGCAGTACTTC. It is translated as CASSPGTGNYEQYF.

This clone was counted a few times. The J gene is TRBJ2-7, the V gene TRBV15; 9 bases match TRBD2. The V gene end was trimmed by 1 base and the J gene end by 0 bases; junction bases not matched to a gene: 7. Germline V gene data show CDR1 as LNHNV and CDR2 as YYDKDF (reference sequence). The CDR3 consists of 17 residues. The CDR3 reads CATSRATLAGDSYEQYF. CDR3 sequence (DNA): TGTGCCACCAGCAGAGCAACCTTAGCGGGGGACTCCTACGAGCAGTACTTC.

The chain employs TRBV11-2 and TRBJ2-7; 7 nucleotides align to TRBD1. V lost 2 bases, J lost 2 bases, and 6 bases stayed unmatched. The CDR3 sequence is 15 residues long. CDR1 and CDR2 from the germline V gene are SGHAT and FQNNGV. This CDR3 reads CASSLNNRGPYEQYF. The DNA for the CDR3 is TGTGCCAGCAGCTTAAACAACAGGGGCCCCTACGAGCAGTACTTC.

V and J are TRBV7-6 and TRBJ2-1; 10 bases match TRBD2. Trimming took 1 base from V and 3 from J; bases not matched to a gene: 3. CDR3 length: 16 amino acids. Germline CDR1 and CDR2: SGHVS and FNYEAQ. In DNA form, the CDR3 reads TGTGCCAGCAGCTTAGAAGCTAGCGGGAGCTACAATGAGCAGTTCTTC. Translation: CASSLEASGSYNEQFF.

The gene calls are TRBV5-1 and TRBJ2-7, with 9 bases matching TRBD2. Germline V gene sequence: CDR1 SGHRS, CDR2 YFSETQ. J was trimmed by 2 bases and V by 0 bases; bases with no gene match: 6. This CDR3 spans 16 amino acids. DNA for the CDR3: TGCGCCAGCAGCTTGGCCGGTCTAGCGGGAACCTACGAGCAGTACTTC. Encoded protein: CASSLAGLAGTYEQYF.

The V and J genes are TRBV27 and TRBJ2-3; D may be TRBD1 (6 bases). CDR3 length: 14 residues. The V gene's germline CDR1 is MNHEY and CDR2 SMNVEV (reference sequence). Trimming removed 5 bases at V and 1 base at J, with 10 bases between. In DNA, the CDR3 is TGTGCCAGCAGTACATACAGGGGCACAGATACGCAGTATTTT. Protein product: CASSTYRGTDTQYF.

The rearrangement links TRBV7-9 to TRBJ2-1; D possibly corresponds to TRBD2 (6 bases). Per the germline V gene, CDR1 is SEHNR and CDR2 is FQNEAQ (reference sequence). CDR3 length: 12 amino acids. V lost 5 bases, J lost 8 bases, and 10 bases lay in between. The DNA of the CDR3 is TGTGCCAGCAGCCGGGGGACGGATGAGCAGTTCTTC. Translating gives CASSRGTDEQFF.

The rearrangement joins TRBV28 to TRBJ1-5; D is unclear. The CDR3 runs to 12 residues. Germline CDR1 MDHEN, CDR2 SYDVKM. V was pared by 3 bases and J by 6 bases, with 6 bases between. The CDR3 DNA reads as TGTGCCAGCAGTTTTGAGGTTCAGCCCCAGCATTTT. Its translation: CASSFEVQPQHF.

The chain employs TRBV2 and TRBJ2-7; TRBD1 might be the D (6 bases). Germline V CDR1 and CDR2: SNHLY, FYNNEI. The CDR3 length is 13 residues. V was trimmed by 6 bases and J by 5 bases, leaving 14 bases between them. For the CDR3, the DNA is TGTGCCAGCAGAGGGACACCCTATAACGAGCAGTACTTC. Protein sequence: CASRGTPYNEQYF.

V and J are TRBV4-3 and TRBJ1-2, with 7 bases aligning to TRBD1. The J segment lost 4 bases and the V segment lost 3 bases, leaving 8 bases of the junction unmatched. Per the germline V gene, CDR1 is LGHNA and CDR2 is YSLEER. CDR3 size: 15 residues. CDR3 loop: CASSQGRQGGYGYTF. The CDR3 nucleotides are TGCGCCAGCAGCCAGGGGAGACAGGGAGGCTATGGCTACACCTTC.

This clone was seen a handful of times. The rearrangement uses TRBV10-1 and TRBJ1-5; D is ambiguous. CDR3 length: 12 amino acids. V was pared by 3 bases and J by 6 bases, with 6 bases between. CDR1 is WNHNN, CDR2 SYGVQD, per germline (reference sequence). This CDR3 reads CASSDLGQPQHF. DNA of the CDR3: TGCGCCAGCAGTGATCTGGGTCAGCCCCAGCATTTT.